This TCR beta chain is drawn from a study of cytomegalovirus exposure and HLA in healthy donors. Overall study findings and caveats: Previous analysis showed most TCR beta V segments were productive about 90% or about 30% of the time.

Vbeta (60) and Jbeta (13) primers were used in the PCR. Produced via immunoSEQ multiplex PCR; TCRdb's table is partial and in-frame only. The sample contains approximately 220,000 clones, roughly 70% of which appear only once. The CDR3 is made up of 15 amino acids. Trimming took 3 bases from V and 1 from J, leaving 9 bases between them. Germline CDR1 is MNHEY and CDR2 is SVGAGI. As for this clone: The antigen is unknown.

This chain uses TRBV6-5 with TRBJ2-2, with TRBD1 as a possible D gene (5 bases). This receptor was taken from a young woman in good health and CMV-seronegative. Sequenced input: PBMCs. For the CDR3, the DNA is TGTGCCAGCAGTTATATTACAGGGAACACCGGGGAGCTGTTTTTT. This translates into CASSYITGNTGELFF.